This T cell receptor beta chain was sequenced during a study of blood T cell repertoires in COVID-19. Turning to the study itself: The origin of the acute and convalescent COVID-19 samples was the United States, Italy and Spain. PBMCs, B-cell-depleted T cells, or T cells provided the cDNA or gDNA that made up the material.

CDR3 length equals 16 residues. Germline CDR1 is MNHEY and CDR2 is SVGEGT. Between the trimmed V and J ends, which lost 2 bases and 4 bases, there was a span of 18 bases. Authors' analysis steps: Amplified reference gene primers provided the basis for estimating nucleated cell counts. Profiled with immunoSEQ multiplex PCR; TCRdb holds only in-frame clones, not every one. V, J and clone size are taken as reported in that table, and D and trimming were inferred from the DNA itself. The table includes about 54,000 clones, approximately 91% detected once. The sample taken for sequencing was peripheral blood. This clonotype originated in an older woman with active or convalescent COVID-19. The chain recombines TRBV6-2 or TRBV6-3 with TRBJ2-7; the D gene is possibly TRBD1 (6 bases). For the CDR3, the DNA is TGTGCCAGCAGTTACCCCACGACAGGAGGTACATACGAGCAGTACTTC. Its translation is CASSYPTTGGTYEQYF.